This T cell receptor (beta chain) came from a study of T cells in localized non-small cell lung cancer. This clone came up once. Antigen: not known. Study results and caveats: Without multi-region sequencing, intratumor heterogeneity could not be excluded. Out of the top 100 tumor clones, a median approximately 50 were seen in adjacent lung. There was an association of higher blood T cell density with longer overall survival. Adjacent uninvolved lung tissue had the highest T cell clonality, exceeding tumor.

V gave up 4 bases and J gave up 3 bases, with 15 bases separating them. This CDR3 is built from 15 residues. Germline V gives CDR1 SGHRS, CDR2 YFSETQ. The method was immunoSEQ multiplex PCR; TCRdb's version includes in-frame clones alone and lacks a portion of them. The data contain some 38,000 clones, roughly 85% of them singletons. The chain carries TRBV5-1 and TRBJ2-3; either TRBD1 or TRBD2 may supply D (5 bases each). Specimen: peripheral blood mononuclear cells, collected before any cancer treatment. The sequence was obtained from a male donor older than 55 with stage II lung adenocarcinoma. The CDR3 coding sequence is TGCGCCAGCAGCGTGGTCGGGGCTAGGACAGATACGCAGTATTTT. Translated, it gives CASSVVGARTDTQYF.